This T cell receptor (beta chain) was sequenced during a study of T cell responses to AZD1222 COVID-19 vaccine. The CDR3 is 14 residues long. Germline CDR1 reads KGHSH; CDR2 reads LQKENI. V was pared by 3 bases and J by 1 base, with 1 base of the junction left unmatched. Generated by immunoSEQ multiplex PCR, the TCRdb table keeps only in-frame clones and is missing some. Here the sample spans roughly 120,000 clones, 80% to 95% being singletons. The chain carries TRBV18 and TRBJ1-1, with 8 bases matching TRBD1. The specimen comprised peripheral blood, sampled 28 days after the second AZD1222 dose. The source is an adult who received the AZD1222 COVID-19 vaccine. The CDR3 DNA is TGTGCCAGCTCACCGGACAGGGCGAACACTGAAGCTTTCTTT. Translating it yields CASSPDRANTEAFF.